The rows below give T cell receptor beta chains drawn from one sample of a study of beta chain features in type 1 diabetes. This table comes from immunoSEQ multiplex PCR, and its TCRdb copy is limited to in-frame clones, with some not included. Of under 950,000 clones in the sample, 17% were seen once. The source material was naive CD4+ T cells from blood. The receptors were sampled from a woman under 30 in good health. The CDR3 runs from the conserved cysteine through the conserved F or W. A D gene is named only where the DNA matches it firmly. Some rows mark clone size as missing; the rest say once, few, many or name a class of expanded clone.

TRBV7-2,TRBJ2-1,TRBD2,NA,CASSLEPAGGNEQFF,TGTGCCAGCAGCTTAGAACCAGCGGGAGGCAATGAGCAGTTCTTC
TRBV9,TRBJ2-1,TRBD2,few,CASSATPGTSGRSEQFF,TGTGCCAGCAGCGCCACGCCTGGGACTAGCGGGAGAAGTGAGCAGTTCTTC
TRBV7-2,TRBJ1-1,NA,few,CASSLNTPTLNTEAFF,TGTGCCAGCAGCTTAAATACGCCCACCCTAAACACTGAAGCTTTCTTT
TRBV6-5,TRBJ1-2,TRBD1,NA,CASSLQGEDDYTF,TGTGCCAGCAGTCTACAGGGGGAAGACGACTACACCTTC
TRBV9,TRBJ2-3,TRBD2,few,CASSVGLAGTDTQYF,TGTGCCAGCAGCGTAGGACTAGCGGGCACAGATACGCAGTATTTT
TRBV18,TRBJ1-1,NA,NA,CASSPLEGIAEAFF,TGTGCCAGCTCACCACTGGAGGGAATTGCTGAAGCTTTCTTT
TRBV5-1,TRBJ2-3,TRBD1,few,CASSLGDRYDTQYF,TGCGCCAGCAGCTTGGGGGACAGGTATGATACGCAGTATTTT
TRBV2,TRBJ1-5,NA,NA,CASSEGLRPNQPQHF,TGTGCCAGCAGTGAAGGCTTAAGGCCTAATCAGCCCCAGCATTTT
TRBV7-3,TRBJ2-7,NA,few,CASSLTRYDEQYF,TGTGCCAGCAGCTTAACGCGTTATGACGAGCAGTACTTC
TRBV28,TRBJ1-5,TRBD1,few,CASSLWISRQGLFGQPQHF,TGTGCCAGCAGTTTATGGATAAGTAGACAGGGACTGTTTGGTCAGCCCCAGCATTTT
TRBV5-1,TRBJ2-7,NA,NA,CASRLREGQGYEQYF,TGCGCCAGCAGATTACGGGAAGGTCAGGGCTACGAGCAGTACTTC
TRBV28,TRBJ1-2,NA,few,CASSSGRWYGYTF,TGTGCCAGCAGTTCTGGACGGTGGTATGGCTACACCTTC
TRBV21-1,TRBJ2-7,NA,NA,CASSKAGLSYEQYF,TGTGCCAGCAGCAAAGCGGGACTCAGCTACGAGCAGTACTTC
TRBV2,TRBJ2-3,NA,few,CASSTGTPMATQYF,TGTGCCAGCAGTACCGGGACTCCCATGGCGACGCAGTATTTT
TRBV5-1,TRBJ1-2,TRBD1,NA,CASSKPGQGADGYTF,TGCGCCAGCAGCAAACCGGGACAGGGGGCTGATGGCTACACCTTC
TRBV7-3,TRBJ2-2,NA,NA,CASSLERARGKVGELFF,TGTGCCAGCAGCTTAGAGAGGGCTCGCGGGAAGGTCGGGGAGCTGTTTTTT
TRBV18,TRBJ2-3,NA,NA,CASSPGIINLDTQYF,TGTGCCAGCTCACCGGGAATCATTAATTTAGATACGCAGTATTTT
TRBV11-2,TRBJ2-2,TRBD1,NA,CASSSRTGYTGELFF,TGTGCCAGCAGCTCTCGGACAGGGTATACCGGGGAGCTGTTTTTT